These 14 T cell receptor beta chains came from one sample sequenced in a study of T cell responses to AZD1222 COVID-19 vaccine (dated by TCRdb to the early 2020s). In light of the paper, this sample's time point label describes: baseline before first vaccination. Libraries were prepared through the immunoSEQ multiplex PCR assay. TCRdb re-hosts the immuneACCESS table, in-frame sequences only. Its copies lack some clones; in the studies checked, an unresolved V gene accounts for under half of them, and the cause for the rest is not known. The sample has 100,000 or so clones on record, 85% to 90% of them singletons. Clones ranked in the top ten supply over 15% of the sample. Source: peripheral blood, taken on day 0 of AZD1222 vaccination. The source is an adult in good health.

The V call is TRBV13, the J call TRBJ2-2; D remains unclear. The CDR3 is 13 residues long. In germline, CDR1 is PRHDT, CDR2 FYEKMQ (reference sequence). The V end was cut by 0 bases, the J end by 5 bases, with 4 bases between. CDR3 nucleotide sequence: TGTGCCAGCAGCTTAGGAGAGACCGGGGAGCTGTTTTTT. Residues: CASSLGETGELFF.

The V and J genes are TRBV6-5 and TRBJ2-7; the D is unclear. This CDR3 is 14 amino acids long. Trimming shortened V by 0 bases and J by 2 bases, and 8 bases separated the two germline ends. Per the germline V gene, CDR1 is MNHEY and CDR2 is SVGAGI. The CDR3 region is CASSYSSHPYEQYF. In DNA, the CDR3 is TGTGCCAGCAGTTACTCTAGCCACCCCTACGAGCAGTACTTC.

This chain uses TRBV5-1 with TRBJ1-2; 7 bases line up with TRBD1. The CDR3 extends over 14 amino acids. Germline V gene data show CDR1 as SGHRS and CDR2 as YFSETQ. The V and J ends lost 6 bases and 8 bases, in that order; junction bases with no gene match: 13. The CDR3 is CASKVGTAERGYTF. The CDR3 DNA reads TGCGCCAGCAAAGTTGGGACAGCTGAGAGGGGCTACACCTTC.

The V gene is TRBV7-9, the J gene TRBJ1-3, with 7 bases that match TRBD1. The junction had 6 bases not matched to a gene; V was cut back by 0 bases and J by 4 bases. Germline V gene lookup returns CDR1 SEHNR and CDR2 FQNEAQ (reference sequence). The CDR3 has 16 amino acids. CDR3 region: CASSLALQGTGNTIYF. CDR3 in DNA: TGTGCCAGCAGCTTAGCCCTACAGGGGACCGGAAACACCATATATTTT.

This clone showed up just once. The rearrangement uses TRBV28 and TRBJ1-6; the D gene is possibly TRBD1 (5 bases). This CDR3 has 13 residues. Germline CDR1 is MDHEN and CDR2 is SYDVKM. The V gene lost 7 bases and the J gene lost 12 bases, with 16 bases spanning the gap. In nucleotides, the CDR3 is TGTGCCAGCATCAAGGGGCTCTTGGGACCCCTCCACTTT. Translation gives CASIKGLLGPLHF.

The J gene is TRBJ2-7, the V gene TRBV4-1; 8 positions match TRBD2. Germline CDR1 MGHRA, CDR2 YSYEKL. The CDR3 totals 16 residues. Germline trimming cut 3 bases from V and 2 bases from J; bases unmatched to any gene: 9. The CDR3 loop reads CASSQTPGGATYEQYF. The CDR3 nucleotides read TGCGCCAGCAGCCAGACCCCGGGGGGGGCGACCTACGAGCAGTACTTC.

This clone showed up just once. V gene TRBV5-5 combines with J gene TRBJ2-7; 7 bases fit TRBD1. The CDR3 totals 15 residues. Per germline, CDR1 SGHKS and CDR2 YYEKEE (reference sequence). The V segment lost 1 base and the J segment 3 bases; nucleotides outside the gene matches: 7. CDR3: CASSLTGQLIYEQYF. The CDR3 bases are TGTGCCAGCAGCTTGACGGGACAGCTGATCTACGAGCAGTACTTC.

The chain joins TRBV5-4 to TRBJ2-6; D may correspond to TRBD1 or TRBD2 (5 bases each). Trimming cost V 4 bases and J 0 bases, with 20 bases left between them. This CDR3 region has 19 residues. Per the germline V gene, CDR1 is SGHNT and CDR2 is YYREEE (reference sequence). The CDR3 nucleotides read TGTGCCAGCAGCACAGCCTCCGGGACGATTTCCTCTGGGGCCAACGTCCTGACTTTC. Amino acid sequence: CASSTASGTISSGANVLTF.

The chain recombines TRBV15 with TRBJ1-1; 7 bases are shared with TRBD1. Trimming at V came to 0 bases and at J to 5 bases, leaving 6 bases not matched to a gene. Germline CDR1 and CDR2: LNHNV and YYDKDF (reference sequence). The CDR3 has 15 amino acids. The CDR3 coding sequence is TGTGCCACCAGCAGAGATAGGGGGCCAGGAACTGAAGCTTTCTTT. As protein: CATSRDRGPGTEAFF.

The chain joins TRBV4-2 to TRBJ2-1; 9 bases are a match to TRBD1. CDR1 is LGHNA, CDR2 YNFKEQ, per germline. With V trimmed by 0 bases and J by 1 base, 4 bases remained unmatched. The CDR3 is made up of 17 amino acids. The CDR3 loop is CASSQDLGTGSYNEQFF. The CDR3, as DNA: TGTGCCAGCAGCCAAGATTTGGGGACAGGGTCCTACAATGAGCAGTTCTTC.

This chain connects TRBV4-1 to TRBJ1-4; TRBD1 aligns across 10 bases. CDR1 is MGHRA, CDR2 YSYEKL, per germline. The CDR3 has 17 amino acids. With V trimmed by 3 bases and J by 8 bases, 12 bases remained unmatched. CDR3 protein: CASSQGDRGIGGEKLFF. The CDR3 nucleotides read TGCGCCAGCAGCCAGGGGGACAGGGGAATCGGGGGCGAAAAACTGTTTTTT.

A few counts support this clone. Mismatch with germline at one junction end may stem from a read error. The V and J genes are TRBV4-2 and TRBJ1-2; 7 bases match TRBD1. Germline V gene data show CDR1 as LGHNA and CDR2 as YNFKEQ. The CDR3 has 14 amino acids. For the CDR3, the DNA is TGTGCCAGCAGTCAAGACAGGGAGGGCTATGGCTACACCTTC. Translation: CASSQDREGYGYTF.

The V gene is TRBV5-8, the J gene TRBJ1-5, with 9 bases aligning to TRBD1. V lost 3 bases, J lost 4 bases, and 5 bases stayed unmatched. The CDR3 extends over 15 amino acids. Germline V gives CDR1 SGHTS, CDR2 YDEGEE. The CDR3 here is CASSWTGTGNQPQHF. The CDR3, as DNA: TGTGCCAGCAGCTGGACCGGGACAGGGAATCAGCCCCAGCATTTT.

The chain links TRBV11-3 to TRBJ2-2; a possible D gene is TRBD1 (5 bases). Germline-derived CDR1 and CDR2 are SGHNT and YENEEA. The V end was cut by 1 base, the J end by 7 bases, with 10 bases between. The CDR3 runs to 14 residues. CDR3 in DNA: TGTGCCAGCAGCTTAGCCTCGACAGACGGGGAGCTGTTTTTT. Its translation: CASSLASTDGELFF.